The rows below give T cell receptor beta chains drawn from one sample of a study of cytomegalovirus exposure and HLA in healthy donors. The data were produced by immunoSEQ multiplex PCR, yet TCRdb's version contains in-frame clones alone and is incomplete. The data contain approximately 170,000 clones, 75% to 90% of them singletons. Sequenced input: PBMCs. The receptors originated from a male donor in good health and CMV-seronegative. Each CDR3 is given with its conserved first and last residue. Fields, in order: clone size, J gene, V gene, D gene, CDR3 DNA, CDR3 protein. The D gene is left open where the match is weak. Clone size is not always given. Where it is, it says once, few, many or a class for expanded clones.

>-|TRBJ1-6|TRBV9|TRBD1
TGTGCCAGCAGCCCCGGGACAGGGAATAATTCACCCCTCCACTTT
CASSPGTGNNSPLHF
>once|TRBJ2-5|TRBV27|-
TGTGCCAGCAGAATGGGGTCAGGGCAAGAGACCCAGTACTTC
CASRMGSGQETQYF
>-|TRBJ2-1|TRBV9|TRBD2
TGTGCCAGCAGCGTACTAGCGGGCTATACCTACAATGAGCAGTTCTTC
CASSVLAGYTYNEQFF
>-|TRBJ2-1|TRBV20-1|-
TGCAGTGCCTTACACCGTGAGCAGTTCTTC
CSALHREQFF
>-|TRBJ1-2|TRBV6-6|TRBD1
TGTGCCAGCAGTCCTAGGACAGGGGGCGGGTATGGCTACACCTTC
CASSPRTGGGYGYTF
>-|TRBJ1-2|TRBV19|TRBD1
TGTGCCAGTAGTATGTGGACGAGACAGGGGATGTACACCTTC
CASSMWTRQGMYTF
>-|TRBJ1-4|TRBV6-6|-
TGTGCCAGCAGCCTCCACGGGGAAAAGAATGAAAAACTGTTTTTT
CASSLHGEKNEKLFF
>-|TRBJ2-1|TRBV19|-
TGTGCCAGTACCCCGGACAGAACCTATCCCGAGCAGTTCTTC
CASTPDRTYPEQFF
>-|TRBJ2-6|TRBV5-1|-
TGCGCCAGCAGCTTGGCCGTTTCGCGGGGGGCCAACGTCCTGACTTTC
CASSLAVSRGANVLTF
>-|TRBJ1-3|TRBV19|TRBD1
TGTGCCAGTAGTAGATTGGAGGGGGCTAAAGGAAACACCATATATTTT
CASSRLEGAKGNTIYF
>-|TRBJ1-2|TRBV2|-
TGTGCCAGCAGTGGGACAGCAGCTAACTATGGCTACACCTTC
CASSGTAANYGYTF
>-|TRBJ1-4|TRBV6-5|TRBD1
TGTGCCAGCACACGAAACAGGGGGATAGGAGAAAAACTGTTTTTT
CASTRNRGIGEKLFF
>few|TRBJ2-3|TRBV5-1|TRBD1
TGCGCCAGCAGCTTTAGGGGGCCGGGCACAGATACGCAGTATTTT
CASSFRGPGTDTQYF
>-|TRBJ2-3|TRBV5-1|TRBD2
TGCGCCAGCAGCCCGAGGACTAGCGGGGGTGGGGATACGCAGTATTTT
CASSPRTSGGGDTQYF
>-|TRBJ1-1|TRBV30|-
TGTGCCTGGAGGGGGCAGGTGAACACTGAAGCTTTCTTT
CAWRGQVNTEAFF
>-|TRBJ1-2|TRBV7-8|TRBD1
TGTGCCAGCAGCAGAGGGGGCCTATATGGCTACACCTTC
CASSRGGLYGYTF
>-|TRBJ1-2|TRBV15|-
TGTGCCACCAGCAGAGACTCGGGGGCTAACTATGGCTACACCTTC
CATSRDSGANYGYTF
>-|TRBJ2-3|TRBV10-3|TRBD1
TGTGCCATCAGTGAGACTACCGGGACAGGGGCTTTCACAGATACGCAGTATTTT
CAISETTGTGAFTDTQYF
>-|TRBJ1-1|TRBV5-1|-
TGCGCCAGCAGCTTGGTCCCGAGGCTGAACACTGAAGCTTTCTTT
CASSLVPRLNTEAFF
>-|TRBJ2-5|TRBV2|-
TGTGCCAGCAGTGATTGGGGACACTATCGGGCCCAGTACTTC
CASSDWGHYRAQYF
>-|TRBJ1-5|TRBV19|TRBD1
TGTCGGTCCCCCCCCGGGACAGGGTCGAACGGCAATCAGCCCCAGCATTTT
CRSPPGTGSNGNQPQHF
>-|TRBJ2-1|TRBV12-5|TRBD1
TGTGCTAGTGGTTTGATCCGGGACAGCCGTTCAAATGAGCAGTTCTTC
CASGLIRDSRSNEQFF
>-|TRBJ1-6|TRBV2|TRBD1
TGTGCCGGGAACCGGGACAGATATTCACCCCTCCACTTT
CAGNRDRYSPLHF
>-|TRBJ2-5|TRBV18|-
TGTGCCAGCTCACCACCCGGGGGAACGGAGACCCAGTACTTC
CASSPPGGTETQYF
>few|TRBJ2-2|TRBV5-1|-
TGCGCCAGCAGCTTGGCCCTCGACACCGGGGAGCTGTTTTTT
CASSLALDTGELFF
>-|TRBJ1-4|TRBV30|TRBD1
TGTGCCTGGAGTCTGGGGCAGGGGGTCGGTGAAAAACTGTTTTTT
CAWSLGQGVGEKLFF
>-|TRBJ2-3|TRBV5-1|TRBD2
TGCGCCAGCAGCACGGGACTAGCGGGGGGTGGGGATACGCAGTATTTT
CASSTGLAGGGDTQYF
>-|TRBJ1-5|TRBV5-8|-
TGTGCCAGCAGCTTGGCCGGTAATCAGCCCCAGCATTTT
CASSLAGNQPQHF